This paragraph reports one TCR beta chain. Its antigen remains unidentified. The data were taken from a study of persistence of HIV-infected CD4 T cells. The V end lost 4 bases, the J end lost 4 bases, and 17 bases lay between the germline ends. The germline gives CDR1 MGHDK, CDR2 SYGVNS. The length of the CDR3 is 16 residues. This was the immunoSEQ version 4 assay in survey mode. Clones were read by immunoSEQ multiplex PCR, and TCRdb kept only the in-frame ones, dropping some. The table includes about 28,000 clones, 82% detected once. Cells were stimulated with CMV-infected fibroblast lysates at approximately 10 ug/mL. CD40L-negative CD69-negative CD45RO-high memory CD4+ T cells were sorted as populations depleted of antigen-responding cells. CD4+ T cell counts exceeded 400 cells/uL; CMV serology was positive. Stimulated PBMCs had first been depleted of CD8+ T cells. Anti-CD28/CD49d costimulation, CD40-blocking antibody and enfuvirtide were given to CD8-depleted PBMCs for 18 hours.

This sequence joins TRBV25-1 and TRBJ1-5; weak D call: TRBD1 (5 bases). Sequenced material: CD4+ T cells sorted from PBMCs after approximately 19-hour stimulation, taken from a patient who received antiretroviral therapy. The source of this sequence is an adult man with HIV who was CMV-seropositive. Written as DNA, the CDR3 is TGTGCCAGCAGTGGATCAGGGAGTCTCCGGAATCAGCCCCAGCATTTT. Its protein is CASSGSGSLRNQPQHF.